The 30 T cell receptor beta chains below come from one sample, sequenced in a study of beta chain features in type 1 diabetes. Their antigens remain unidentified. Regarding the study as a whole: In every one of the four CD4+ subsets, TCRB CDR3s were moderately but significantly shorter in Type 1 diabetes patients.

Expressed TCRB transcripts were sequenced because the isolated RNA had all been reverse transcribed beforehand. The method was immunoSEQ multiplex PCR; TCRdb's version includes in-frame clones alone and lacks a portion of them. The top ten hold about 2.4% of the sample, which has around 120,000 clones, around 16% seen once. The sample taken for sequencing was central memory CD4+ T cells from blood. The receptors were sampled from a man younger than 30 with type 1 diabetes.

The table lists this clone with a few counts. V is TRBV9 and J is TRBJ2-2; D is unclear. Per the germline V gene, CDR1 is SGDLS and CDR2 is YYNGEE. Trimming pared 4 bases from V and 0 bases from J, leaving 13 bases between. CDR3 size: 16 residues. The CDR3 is CASSQDPPPNTGELFF. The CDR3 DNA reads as TGTGCCAGCAGCCAGGACCCGCCCCCGAACACCGGGGAGCTGTTTTTT.

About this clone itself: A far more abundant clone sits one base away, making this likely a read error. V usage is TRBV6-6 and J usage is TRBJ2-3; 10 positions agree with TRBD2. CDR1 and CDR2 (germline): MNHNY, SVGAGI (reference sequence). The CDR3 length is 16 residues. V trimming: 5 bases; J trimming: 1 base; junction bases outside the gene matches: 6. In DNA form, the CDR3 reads TGTGCCAGCAGTGCGGGACTAGCGCGCGGCACAGATACGCAGTATTTT. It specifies CASSAGLARGTDTQYF.

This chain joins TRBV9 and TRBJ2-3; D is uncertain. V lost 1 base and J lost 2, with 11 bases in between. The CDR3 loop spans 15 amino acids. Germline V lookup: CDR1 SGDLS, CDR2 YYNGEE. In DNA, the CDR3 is TGTGCCAGCAGCGTACAGGCAGAGTTCACAGATACGCAGTATTTT. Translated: CASSVQAEFTDTQYF.

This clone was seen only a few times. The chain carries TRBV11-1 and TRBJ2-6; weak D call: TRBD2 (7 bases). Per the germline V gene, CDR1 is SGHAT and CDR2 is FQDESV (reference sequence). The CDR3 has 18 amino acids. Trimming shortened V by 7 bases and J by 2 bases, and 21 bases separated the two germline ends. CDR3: CASTQSEGGSAGANVLTF. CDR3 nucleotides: TGTGCCAGCACCCAGAGCGAGGGGGGGAGCGCTGGGGCCAACGTCCTGACTTTC.

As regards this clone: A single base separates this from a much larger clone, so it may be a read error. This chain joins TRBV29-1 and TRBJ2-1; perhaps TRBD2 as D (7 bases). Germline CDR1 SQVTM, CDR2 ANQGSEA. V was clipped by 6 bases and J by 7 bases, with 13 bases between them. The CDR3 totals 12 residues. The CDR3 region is CSVTRGANEQFF. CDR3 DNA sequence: TGCAGCGTAACCCGGGGGGCGAATGAGCAGTTCTTC.

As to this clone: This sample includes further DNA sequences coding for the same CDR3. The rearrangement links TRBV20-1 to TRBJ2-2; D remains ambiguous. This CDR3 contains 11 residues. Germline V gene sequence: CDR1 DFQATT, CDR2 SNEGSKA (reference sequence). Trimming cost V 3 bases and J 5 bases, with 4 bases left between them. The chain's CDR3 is CSASRTGELFF. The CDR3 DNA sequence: TGCAGTGCTAGTAGGACCGGGGAGCTGTTTTTT.

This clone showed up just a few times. CDR3 loop: CASTTGGNPYGYTF. CDR3 DNA: TGTGCCAGCACTACCGGCGGGAACCCCTATGGCTACACCTTC. The chain joins TRBV28 to TRBJ1-2; D not certain. The CDR3 length is 14 residues. CDR1 is MDHEN, CDR2 SYDVKM, per germline. V was trimmed by 7 bases and J by 4 bases, leaving 16 bases between them.

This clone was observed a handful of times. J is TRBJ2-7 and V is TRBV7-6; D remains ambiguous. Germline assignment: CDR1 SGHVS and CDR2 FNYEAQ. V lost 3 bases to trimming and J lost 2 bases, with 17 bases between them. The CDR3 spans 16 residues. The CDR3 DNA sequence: TGTGCCAGCAGCTTGAAGTCGGCCCTCTGGCCCTACGAGCAGTACTTC. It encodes CASSLKSALWPYEQYF.

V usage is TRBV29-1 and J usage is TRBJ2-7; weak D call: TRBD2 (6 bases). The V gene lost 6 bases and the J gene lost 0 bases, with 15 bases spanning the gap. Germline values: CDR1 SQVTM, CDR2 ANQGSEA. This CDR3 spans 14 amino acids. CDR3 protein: CSVGTSTSSYEQYF. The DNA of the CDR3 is TGCAGCGTGGGAACTAGCACCAGCTCCTACGAGCAGTACTTC.

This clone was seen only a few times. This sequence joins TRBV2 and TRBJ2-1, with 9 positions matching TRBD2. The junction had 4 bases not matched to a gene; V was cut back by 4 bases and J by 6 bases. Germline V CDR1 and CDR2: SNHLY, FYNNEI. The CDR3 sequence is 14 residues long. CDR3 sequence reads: CASSGTSATNEQFF. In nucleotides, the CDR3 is TGTGCCAGCAGTGGGACTAGCGCCACCAATGAGCAGTTCTTC.

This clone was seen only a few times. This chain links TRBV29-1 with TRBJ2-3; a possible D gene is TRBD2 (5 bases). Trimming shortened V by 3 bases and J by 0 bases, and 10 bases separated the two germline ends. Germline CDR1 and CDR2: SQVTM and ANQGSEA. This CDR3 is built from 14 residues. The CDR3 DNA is TGCAGCGTTGAGGAGGATACTAGCACAGATACGCAGTATTTT. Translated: CSVEEDTSTDTQYF.

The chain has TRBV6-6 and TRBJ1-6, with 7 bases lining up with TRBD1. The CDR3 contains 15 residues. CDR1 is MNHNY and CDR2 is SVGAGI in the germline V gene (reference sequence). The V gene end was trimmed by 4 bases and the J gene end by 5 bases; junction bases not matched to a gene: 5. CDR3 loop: CASSSDRADNSPLHF. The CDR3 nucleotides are TGTGCCAGCAGTTCCGACAGGGCTGATAATTCACCCCTCCACTTT.

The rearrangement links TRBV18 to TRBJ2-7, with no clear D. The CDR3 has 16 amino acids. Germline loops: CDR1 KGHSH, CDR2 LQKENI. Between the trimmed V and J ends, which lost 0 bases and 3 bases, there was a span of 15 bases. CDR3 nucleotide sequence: TGTGCCAGCTCACCACCGGGCCCCGGAAGGAGCTACGAGCAGTACTTC. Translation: CASSPPGPGRSYEQYF. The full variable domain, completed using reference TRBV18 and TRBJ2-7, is NAGVMQNPRHLVRRRGQEARLRCSPMKGHSHVYWYRQLPEEGLKFMVYLQKENIIDESGMPKERFSAEFPKEGPSILRIQQVVRGDSAAYFCASSPPGPGRSYEQYFGPGTRLTVT.

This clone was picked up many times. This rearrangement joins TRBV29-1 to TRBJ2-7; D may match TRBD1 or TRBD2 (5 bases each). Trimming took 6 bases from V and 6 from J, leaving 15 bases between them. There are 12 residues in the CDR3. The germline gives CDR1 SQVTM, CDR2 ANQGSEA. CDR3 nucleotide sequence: TGCAGCGTCGAGCAGGGAGAGGGCGAGCAGTACTTC. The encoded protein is CSVEQGEGEQYF.

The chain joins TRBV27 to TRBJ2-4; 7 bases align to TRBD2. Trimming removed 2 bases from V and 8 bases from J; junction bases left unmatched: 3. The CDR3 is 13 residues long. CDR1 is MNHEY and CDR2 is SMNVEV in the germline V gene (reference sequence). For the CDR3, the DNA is TGTGCCAGCAGTTTAGAAGGGAGGGACATTCAGTACTTC. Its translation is CASSLEGRDIQYF.

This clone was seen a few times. CDR3 in amino acids: CAWRRRSSYEQYF. CDR3 bases: TGTGCCTGGAGAAGACGGAGCTCCTACGAGCAGTACTTC. The chain is built from TRBV30 and TRBJ2-7; D gene unclear. CDR1 is GTSNPN and CDR2 is SVGIG in the germline V gene (reference sequence). V was clipped by 3 bases and J by 0 bases, with 9 bases between them. The CDR3 covers 13 residues. The variable domain in full, with the rest retrieved from reference TRBV30 and TRBJ2-7, is SQTIHQWPATLVQPVGSPLSLECTVEGTSNPNLYWYRQAAGRGLQLLFYSVGIGQISSEVPQNLSASRPQDRQFILSSKKLLLSDSGFYLCAWRRRSSYEQYFGPGTRLTVT.

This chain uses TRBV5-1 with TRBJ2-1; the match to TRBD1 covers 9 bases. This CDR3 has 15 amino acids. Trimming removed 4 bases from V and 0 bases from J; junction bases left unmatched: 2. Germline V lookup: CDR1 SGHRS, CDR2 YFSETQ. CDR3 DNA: TGCGCCAGCAGCGCGGGACAGGGCTCCTACAATGAGCAGTTCTTC. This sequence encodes CASSAGQGSYNEQFF.

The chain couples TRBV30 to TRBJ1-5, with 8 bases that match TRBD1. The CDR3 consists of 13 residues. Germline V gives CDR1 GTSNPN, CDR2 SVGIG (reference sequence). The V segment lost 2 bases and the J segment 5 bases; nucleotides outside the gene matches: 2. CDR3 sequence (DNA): TGTGCCTGGAGTTTACAGGGGGATCAGCCCCAGCATTTT. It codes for CAWSLQGDQPQHF.

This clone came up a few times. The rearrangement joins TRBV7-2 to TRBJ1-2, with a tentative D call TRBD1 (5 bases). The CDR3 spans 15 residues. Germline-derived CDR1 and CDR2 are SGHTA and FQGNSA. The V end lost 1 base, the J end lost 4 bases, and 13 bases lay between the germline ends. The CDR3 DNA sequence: TGTGCCAGCAGCTTAGTAGTAGGGGACCTCTATGGCTACACCTTC. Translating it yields CASSLVVGDLYGYTF. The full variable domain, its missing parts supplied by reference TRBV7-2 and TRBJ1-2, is GAGVSQSPSNKVTEKGKDVELRCDPISGHTALYWYRQSLGQGLEFLIYFQGNSAPDKSGLPSDRFSAERTGGSVSTLTIQRTQQEDSAVYLCASSLVVGDLYGYTFGSGTRLTVV.

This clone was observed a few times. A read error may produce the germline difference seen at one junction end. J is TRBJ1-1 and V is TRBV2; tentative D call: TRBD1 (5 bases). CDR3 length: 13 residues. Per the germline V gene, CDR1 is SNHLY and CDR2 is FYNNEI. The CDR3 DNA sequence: TGCCTATCATTGGCGGGGGTGAACACTGAAGCTTTCTTT. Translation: CLSLAGVNTEAFF. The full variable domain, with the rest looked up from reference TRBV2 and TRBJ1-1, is EPEVTQTPSHQVTQMGQEVILRCVPISNHLYFYWYRQILGQKVEFLVSFYNNEISEKSEIFDDQFSVERPDGSNFTLKIRSTKLEDSAMYFCLSLAGVNTEAFFGQGTRLTVV.

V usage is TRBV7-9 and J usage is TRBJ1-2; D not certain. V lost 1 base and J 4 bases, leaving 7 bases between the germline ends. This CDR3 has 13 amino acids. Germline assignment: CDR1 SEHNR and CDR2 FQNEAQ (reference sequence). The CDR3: CASSLGAGYGYTF. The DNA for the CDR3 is TGTGCCAGCAGCTTAGGCGCAGGCTATGGCTACACCTTC.

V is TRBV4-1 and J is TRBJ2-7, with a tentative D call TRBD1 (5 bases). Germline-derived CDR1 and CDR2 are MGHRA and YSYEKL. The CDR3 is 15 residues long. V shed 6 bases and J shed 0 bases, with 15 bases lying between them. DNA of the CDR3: TGCGCCAGCAGGCCCGAAGGGGAAAGCTCCTACGAGCAGTACTTC. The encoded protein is CASRPEGESSYEQYF.

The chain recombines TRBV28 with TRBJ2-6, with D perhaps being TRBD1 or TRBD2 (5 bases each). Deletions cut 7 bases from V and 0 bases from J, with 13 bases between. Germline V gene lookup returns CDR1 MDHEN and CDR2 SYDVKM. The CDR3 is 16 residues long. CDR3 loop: CASTGLTLSGANVLTF. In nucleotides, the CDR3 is TGTGCCAGCACGGGGCTCACCCTCTCTGGGGCCAACGTCCTGACTTTC.

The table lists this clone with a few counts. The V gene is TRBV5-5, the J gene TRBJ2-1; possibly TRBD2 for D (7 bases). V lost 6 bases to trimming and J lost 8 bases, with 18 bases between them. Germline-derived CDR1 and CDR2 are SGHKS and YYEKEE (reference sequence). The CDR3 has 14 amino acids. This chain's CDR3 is CASIEYQGRDEQFF. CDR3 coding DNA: TGTGCCAGCATAGAGTACCAGGGGAGGGATGAGCAGTTCTTC. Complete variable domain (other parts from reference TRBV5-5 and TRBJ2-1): DAGVTQSPTHLIKTRGQQVTLRCSPISGHKSVSWYQQVLGQGPQFIFQYYEKEERGRGNFPDRFSARQFPNYSSELNVNALLLGDSALYLCASIEYQGRDEQFFGPGTRLTVL.

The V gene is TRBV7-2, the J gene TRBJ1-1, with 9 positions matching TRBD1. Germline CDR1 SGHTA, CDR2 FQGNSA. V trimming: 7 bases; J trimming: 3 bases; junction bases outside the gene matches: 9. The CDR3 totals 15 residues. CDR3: CASTLNRGQDTEAFF. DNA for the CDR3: TGTGCCAGCACCCTAAACAGGGGGCAGGACACTGAAGCTTTCTTT. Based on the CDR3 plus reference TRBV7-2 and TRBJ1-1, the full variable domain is GAGVSQSPSNKVTEKGKDVELRCDPISGHTALYWYRQSLGQGLEFLIYFQGNSAPDKSGLPSDRFSAERTGGSVSTLTIQRTQQEDSAVYLCASTLNRGQDTEAFFGQGTRLTVV.

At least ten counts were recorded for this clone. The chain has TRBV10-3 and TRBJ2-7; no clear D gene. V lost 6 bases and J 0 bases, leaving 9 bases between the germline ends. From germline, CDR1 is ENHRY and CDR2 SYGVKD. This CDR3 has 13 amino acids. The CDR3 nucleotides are TGTGCCATCAGGGCCGAAGTCTCCTACGAGCAGTACTTC. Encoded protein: CAIRAEVSYEQYF.

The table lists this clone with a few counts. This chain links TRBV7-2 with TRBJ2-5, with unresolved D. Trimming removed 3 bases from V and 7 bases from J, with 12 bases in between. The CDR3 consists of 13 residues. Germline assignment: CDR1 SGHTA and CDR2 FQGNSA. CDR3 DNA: TGTGCCAGCAGCTTTACTTCCCCGGGGACCCAGTACTTC. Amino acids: CASSFTSPGTQYF.

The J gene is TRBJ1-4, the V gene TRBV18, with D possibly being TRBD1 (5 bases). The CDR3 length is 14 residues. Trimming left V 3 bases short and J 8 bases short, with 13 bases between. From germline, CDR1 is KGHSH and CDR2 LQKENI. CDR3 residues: CASSPTRVVEKLFF. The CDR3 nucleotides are TGTGCCAGCTCACCCACCAGGGTTGTGGAAAAACTGTTTTTT. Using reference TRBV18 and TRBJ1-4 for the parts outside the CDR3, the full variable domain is NAGVMQNPRHLVRRRGQEARLRCSPMKGHSHVYWYRQLPEEGLKFMVYLQKENIIDESGMPKERFSAEFPKEGPSILRIQQVVRGDSAAYFCASSPTRVVEKLFFGSGTQLSVL.

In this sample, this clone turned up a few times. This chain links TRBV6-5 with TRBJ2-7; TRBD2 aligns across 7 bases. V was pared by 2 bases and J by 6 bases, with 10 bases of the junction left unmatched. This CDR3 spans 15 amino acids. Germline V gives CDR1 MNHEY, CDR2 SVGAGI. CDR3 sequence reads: CASSYRWGGRREQYF. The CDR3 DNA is TGTGCCAGCAGTTACAGGTGGGGGGGACGGCGCGAGCAGTACTTC.

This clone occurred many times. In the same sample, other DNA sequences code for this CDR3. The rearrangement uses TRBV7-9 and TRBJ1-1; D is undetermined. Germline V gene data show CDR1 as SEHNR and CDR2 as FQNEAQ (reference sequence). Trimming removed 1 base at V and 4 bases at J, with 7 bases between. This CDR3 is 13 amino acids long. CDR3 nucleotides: TGTGCCAGCAGCTTAGACAGAATCACTGAAGCTTTCTTT. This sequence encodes CASSLDRITEAFF.